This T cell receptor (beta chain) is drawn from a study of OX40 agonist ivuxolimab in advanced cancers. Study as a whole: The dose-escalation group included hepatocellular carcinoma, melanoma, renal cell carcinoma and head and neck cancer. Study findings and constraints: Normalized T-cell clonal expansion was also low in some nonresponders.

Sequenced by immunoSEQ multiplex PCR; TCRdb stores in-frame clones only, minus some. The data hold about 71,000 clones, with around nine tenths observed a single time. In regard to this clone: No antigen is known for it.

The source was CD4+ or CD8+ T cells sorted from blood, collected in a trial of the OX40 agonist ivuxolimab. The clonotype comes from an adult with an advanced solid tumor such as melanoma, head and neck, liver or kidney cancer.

This chain's CDR3 is CATKKDPGNTEAFF. In DNA form, the CDR3 reads TGTGCCACCAAAAAAGATCCAGGGAACACTGAAGCTTTCTTT. The chain has TRBV6-4 and TRBJ1-1; no reliable D call. Per germline, CDR1 MRHNA and CDR2 SNTAGT. V was pared by 10 bases and J by 1 base, with 16 bases between. The CDR3 has 14 amino acids.